Listed here are 7 T cell receptor beta chains from one sample, sequenced in a study of CD8 T cells in ankylosing spondylitis (dated by TCRdb to 2017 to 2019). Library prep was done by 5' RACE. TCRdb shows the sequencer as Illumina HiSeq 2500. In-frame beta chains were kept once TCRdb had trimmed the public reads at Q25 with fastp and called clones with MiXCR. Entries are consolidated by CDR3 protein sequence, retaining the most common genes and DNA. Across this sample there are a few hundred thousand distinct CDR3 sequences, with approximately 20% seen only once. Approximately 15% of the sample rests with the top ten. These receptors' targets are unknown. The study at large found these results: A TCR beta motif of several highly homologous amino acid variants appeared characteristic of blood from ankylosing spondylitis patients.

Sequencing was carried out using blood, either unsorted or a sorted T cell fraction (not recorded which). These receptors were taken from a male donor with ankylosing spondylitis.

This clonotype was seen only a few times. The chain recombines TRBV7-2 with TRBJ2-7; 9 bases fit TRBD1. In germline, CDR1 is SGHTA, CDR2 FQGNSA. The CDR3 is made up of 15 amino acids. Unmatched junction bases numbered 6, after V lost 1 base and J lost 5 bases. Here the CDR3 reads CASSLDRTGANEQYF. As DNA, the CDR3 is TGTGCCAGCAGCTTAGACAGGACAGGGGCCAACGAGCAGTACTTC.

The table lists this clonotype with a few counts. The rearrangement links TRBV27 to TRBJ2-2; unclear D gene. The CDR3 spans 14 residues. The germline V and J ends were trimmed by 3 bases and 6 bases, with 11 bases remaining between them. CDR1 and CDR2 from the germline V gene are MNHEY and SMNVEV (reference sequence). The CDR3 DNA reads as TGTGCCAGCAGTTTGAGGACCGGCGCCGGGGAGCTGTTTTTT. This codes for CASSLRTGAGELFF.

The chain carries TRBV19 and TRBJ2-1; 10 bases are a match to TRBD2. J lost 2 bases, V lost 5 bases, and 6 bases had no gene match. The CDR3 is made up of 16 amino acids. Germline CDR1 and CDR2: LNHDA and SQIVND (reference sequence). The CDR3 DNA sequence: TGTGCCAGTAGTGTAACCGGGACTAGCGCCTACAATGAGCAGTTCTTC. Its translation: CASSVTGTSAYNEQFF.

This clonotype has a handful of counts. For the CDR3, the DNA is TGTGCCAGCGGCAGGGGGCCCTACGAGCAGTACTTC. The encoded protein is CASGRGPYEQYF. The rearrangement uses TRBV7-2 and TRBJ2-7; 8 bases map to TRBD1. V trimming: 8 bases; J trimming: 2 bases; junction bases outside the gene matches: 2. This CDR3 is 12 amino acids long. From germline, CDR1 is SGHTA and CDR2 FQGNSA.

This clonotype has ten or more counts. The chain is built from TRBV12-3 or TRBV12-4 and TRBJ2-1; D call uncertain. Trimming stripped 6 bases from V and 0 bases from J, with 15 bases between. The CDR3 runs to 16 residues. DNA of the CDR3: TGTGCCAGCAGCCCCCCGAGACTTGGCTCCTACAATGAGCAGTTCTTC. Amino acid sequence: CASSPPRLGSYNEQFF.

The chain uses TRBV29-1 and TRBJ2-1; the D is unclear. The V gene lost 2 bases and the J gene lost 3 bases, with 8 bases spanning the gap. The CDR3 consists of 13 residues. Germline V gene sequence: CDR1 SQVTM, CDR2 ANQGSEA. This CDR3 is CSVEKLGYNEQFF. Written as DNA, the CDR3 is TGCAGCGTTGAAAAACTTGGCTACAATGAGCAGTTCTTC.

This clonotype showed up many times. The chain joins TRBV20-1 to TRBJ2-1; TRBD2 matches 10 bases. V lost 5 bases, J lost 10 bases, and 14 bases stayed unmatched. The germline V gene encodes CDR1 DFQATT and CDR2 SNEGSKA (reference sequence). The CDR3 sequence is 15 residues long. The CDR3, as DNA: TGCAGTGCTCAAACGGCCAGCGGGAGGGCCGAGGAGCAGTTCTTC. Its translation: CSAQTASGRAEEQFF.